The clone carrying this T cell receptor (beta chain) was found a few times. Its specificity is unknown. This CDR3 has 12 residues. CDR1 and CDR2 (germline): SQVTM, ANQGSEA. V lost 4 bases and J lost 5, with 8 bases in between. This sample was included in a study of CD8 T cells in ankylosing spondylitis. Study-level results: It appeared that ankylosing spondylitis blood was characterized by a TCR beta motif of eight highly homologous variants.

TCRdb re-analysed the 5' RACE reads in MiXCR, keeping a single row per CDR3 protein. This repertoire shows 80,000 to 90,000 distinct CDR3 sequences, around 26% found once; its top ten account for roughly 60%. The clonotype was recovered from a male donor with ankylosing spondylitis or in good health (not recorded which). The rearrangement joins TRBV29-1 to TRBJ1-4; D not resolved. Sequencing input: blood, either unsorted or a sorted T cell fraction (not recorded which). The CDR3 sequence is CSVVGPNEKLFF. DNA for the CDR3: TGCAGCGTTGTGGGCCCGAATGAAAAACTGTTTTTT. Variable domain in full (rest from reference TRBV29-1 and TRBJ1-4): SAVISQKPSRDICQRGTSLTIQCQVDSQVTMMFWYRQQPGQSLTLIATANQGSEATYESGFVIDKFPISRPNLTFSTLTVSNMSPEDSSIYLCSVVGPNEKLFFGSGTQLSVL.